Below, one T cell receptor (beta chain) is given with its context. Antigen specificity is unknown. V lost 1 base to trimming and J lost 5 bases, with 5 bases between them. The germline CDR1 and CDR2 sequences are MNHEY and SMNVEV (reference sequence). The CDR3 contains 13 residues. Sampled blood was obtained at baseline, cycle 4 day 1, and cycle 7 day 1. This record comes from a study of OX40 agonist ivuxolimab in advanced cancers. Assay: immunoSEQ multiplex PCR; the TCRdb copy retains only in-frame clones and omits some. The table has some 86,000 clones, less than 95% seen once. Findings and caveats of the study: Dose levels from 0.1 to 3.0 mg/kg saw CD4+ and CD8+ blood T cells expand clonally by week 6. Researchers did not establish what antigens the expanded peripheral T cells target.

V is TRBV27 and J is TRBJ2-2; D is unclear. The sequencing used CD4+ or CD8+ T cells sorted from blood, collected in a trial of the OX40 agonist ivuxolimab. The sequence came from an adult with an advanced solid tumor such as melanoma, head and neck, liver or kidney cancer. The CDR3 reads CASSLLRTGELFF. The CDR3 bases are TGTGCCAGCAGTTTATTACGAACCGGGGAGCTGTTTTTT.